The 13 T cell receptor beta chains in this list originate from one sample, sequenced in a study of tumor and adjacent non-tumor tissue in lung cancer. No cell sorting was done before RNA was extracted from the tissue. More than 3 cm separated this lung sample from the edge of the tumor. Three rounds of nested PCR, following a modified ARM-PCR protocol, produced the TCRbeta library. One entry per CDR3 protein results from TCRdb running MiXCR on the multiplex PCR reads. The repertoire consists of over 100,000 distinct CDR3 sequences, with roughly two thirds occurring once and the leading ten covering around 20%. The specimen was distant non-tumor lung tissue. These receptors were obtained from a man aged 55 to 70 with non-small cell lung cancer.

To note about this clonotype: One end of the junction varies from germline; a read error may be responsible. This chain uses TRBV5-4 with TRBJ2-1; tentative D call: TRBD2 (6 bases). CDR1 SGHNT and CDR2 YYREEE come from the germline V gene (reference sequence). The CDR3 totals 15 residues. The CDR3 sequence is CASSAGTPTYNEKFF. In nucleotides, the CDR3 is TGTGCCAGCAGCGCCGGGACTCCCACCTACAATGAGAAGTTCTTC.

A remark on this clonotype: Mismatch with germline at one junction end may stem from a read error. The CDR3, as DNA: TGTGCCAGCATCTTAGGGGGGATTAGTGCCTACGAGCAGTACTTC. This gives the protein CASILGGISAYEQYF. This chain connects TRBV7-9 to TRBJ2-7; the D gene could be TRBD1 or TRBD2 (6 bases each). CDR1 and CDR2 from the germline V gene are SEHNR and FQNEAQ (reference sequence). This CDR3 comprises 15 residues.

This clonotype was recorded many times. The rearrangement links TRBV5-1 to TRBJ2-4; TRBD2 matches at 16 bases. The germline CDR1 and CDR2 sequences are SGHRS and YFSETQ. J was trimmed by 7 bases and V by 2 bases; bases with no gene match: 3. The CDR3 loop spans 16 amino acids. The CDR3, as DNA: TGCGCCAGCAGCTTTGGGACTAGCGGGGGGGCGAACATTCAGTACTTC. It is translated as CASSFGTSGGANIQYF.

This clonotype occurred once. The CDR3 does not close with the conserved phenylalanine or tryptophan, likely indicating a read error. The chain employs TRBV28 and TRBJ2-5; maybe TRBD1 (6 bases). The CDR3 totals 16 residues. The germline V gene encodes CDR1 MDHEN and CDR2 SYDVKM. The CDR3: CTSSLISGRGQETQYV. The DNA for the CDR3 is TGTACCAGCAGTTTAATCTCGGGCAGGGGCCAAGAGACTCAGTACGTC.

A note on this clonotype: The junction departs from germline at one end; a sequencing error may be responsible. The V gene is TRBV12-3 or TRBV12-4, the J gene TRBJ1-2; D call uncertain. CDR3 length: 12 amino acids. This CDR3 is CASSQTSYGYSF. CDR3 nucleotide sequence: TGTGCCAGCAGCCAAACATCCTATGGCTACTCCTTC.

Of note for this clonotype: This could be a read error, since a much larger clone is one nucleotide away. The gene calls are TRBV25-1 and TRBJ2-5, with D maybe TRBD1 (6 bases). The V gene's germline CDR1 is MGHDK and CDR2 SYGVNS. With 3 bases removed from V and 10 bases from J, the gap between germline ends came to 15 bases. The CDR3 totals 13 residues. Here the CDR3 DNA reads TGTGCCAGCAGTGAGGCCCTAAGGGGGATCCAGTACTTC. This sequence encodes CASSEALRGIQYF.

CDR3 protein: CASNQGLRTMEQYF. The CDR3 nucleotides are TGTGCCAGCAACCAGGGACTGCGTACGATGGAGCAGTACTTC. V gene TRBV28 combines with J gene TRBJ2-7; the D gene is possibly TRBD2 (6 bases). V was pared by 7 bases and J by 7 bases, with 20 bases between. This CDR3 comprises 14 residues. Germline-derived CDR1 and CDR2 are MDHEN and SYDVKM.

The V gene is TRBV7-8, the J gene TRBJ2-5; 7 bases map to TRBD1. This CDR3 spans 15 amino acids. The V gene end was trimmed by 5 bases and the J gene end by 5 bases; junction bases not matched to a gene: 11. The germline gives CDR1 SGHVS, CDR2 FQNEAQ. CDR3 DNA sequence: TGTGCCAGCAGCCCCCGACAGGGCCCCGGGGAGACCCAGTACTTC. Its translation: CASSPRQGPGETQYF.

The chain joins TRBV5-4 to TRBJ2-1; possible D gene TRBD2, 5 bases. The CDR3 consists of 16 residues. Germline V gives CDR1 SGHNT, CDR2 YYREEE (reference sequence). The ends were cut back, 5 bases at V and 0 bases at J, with 15 bases in the middle. CDR3 DNA sequence: TGTGCCAGCAGGGGCACGACTACCAGCTCCTACAATGAGCAGTTCTTC. Encoded protein: CASRGTTTSSYNEQFF. Using reference TRBV5-4 and TRBJ2-1 for the parts outside the CDR3, the full variable domain is ETGVTQSPTHLIKTRGQQVTLRCSSQSGHNTVSWYQQALGQGPQFIFQYYREEENGRGNFPPRFSGLQFPNYSSELNVNALELDDSALYLCASRGTTTSSYNEQFFGPGTRLTVL.

The chain has TRBV19 and TRBJ1-5; D perhaps matches TRBD1 (5 bases). Germline V gene data show CDR1 as LNHDA and CDR2 as SQIVND (reference sequence). The CDR3 sequence is 17 residues long. V lost 5 bases and J 0 bases, leaving 17 bases between the germline ends. In nucleotides, the CDR3 is TGTGCCAGTAGTGTTGTTGGGGTAGGGGATAGCAATCAGCCCCAGCATTTT. Protein product: CASSVVGVGDSNQPQHF.

A note on this clonotype: This may arise from a read error, as a much more abundant clone is one base away. This sequence joins TRBV5-8 and TRBJ1-5; D gene unclear. Germline loops: CDR1 SGHTS, CDR2 YDEGEE. This CDR3 is 15 amino acids long. CDR3: CANSLAVHSNQPQHF. CDR3 DNA: TGTGCCAACAGCTTAGCTGTCCATAGCAATCAGCCCCAGCATTTT.

This clonotype has only a few counts. This may arise from a read error, as a much more abundant clone is one base away. The chain joins TRBV2 to TRBJ2-3, with TRBD1 as a possible D gene (6 bases). The germline gives CDR1 SNHLY, CDR2 FYNNEI. There are 13 residues in the CDR3. The CDR3 DNA is TGTGCCCGCAGCGGACAGAGCACAGATACGCAGTATTTT. Its protein is CARSGQSTDTQYF.

The sample holds one count of this clonotype. Here the CDR3 omits its conserved ending phenylalanine or tryptophan, so a read error is the likely source. This chain links TRBV6-6 with TRBJ2-6; either TRBD1 or TRBD2 may supply D (5 bases each). The germline V gene encodes CDR1 MNHNY and CDR2 SVGAGI (reference sequence). The CDR3 consists of 17 residues. In DNA, the CDR3 is TGTACCAGCAGTTCTTCCGGGACGGAGAGAGGGGCCAACGTCCTGACTTGC. It translates to CTSSSSGTERGANVLTC.